Listed below are T cell receptor beta chains from one sample, sequenced in a study of blood T cell repertoires in COVID-19. Assay used: immunoSEQ multiplex PCR; TCRdb lists only in-frame clones, some missing. The data contain about 240,000 clones, 81% of them seen just once; the ten biggest clones take up 6.5% to 9.5%. Sequenced input: peripheral blood. All receptors come from a woman of 80 years or more with COVID-19, enrolled during active disease. Both conserved end residues are part of each CDR3. Each record gives: V gene, D gene, J gene, CDR3 protein. The D gene is left open where the match is weak.

V gene: TRBV30
D gene: NA
J gene: TRBJ1-1
CDR3 protein: CAYWRGGLAFF

V gene: TRBV6-1
D gene: TRBD1
J gene: TRBJ1-2
CDR3 protein: CASSQAQGARYGYTF

V gene: TRBV4-1
D gene: NA
J gene: TRBJ2-7
CDR3 protein: CASSQLEYSGSYEQYF

V gene: TRBV28
D gene: TRBD1
J gene: TRBJ2-5
CDR3 protein: CASSPGDSRQETQYF

V gene: TRBV24-1
D gene: NA
J gene: TRBJ1-1
CDR3 protein: CAIIEAFF

V gene: TRBV3-1/TRBV3-2
D gene: NA
J gene: TRBJ2-3
CDR3 protein: CASSHLLGSGATDTQYF

V gene: TRBV3-1/TRBV3-2
D gene: NA
J gene: TRBJ1-2
CDR3 protein: CASSQGLGAHYGYTF

V gene: TRBV9
D gene: NA
J gene: TRBJ2-3
CDR3 protein: CASSVFEGGSSTDTQYF

V gene: TRBV4-3
D gene: NA
J gene: TRBJ2-5
CDR3 protein: CASSQELEVTQYF

V gene: TRBV24-1
D gene: TRBD2
J gene: TRBJ2-3
CDR3 protein: CATSGLRDYSTDTQYF

V gene: TRBV5-1
D gene: TRBD2
J gene: TRBJ2-5
CDR3 protein: CASSLASGLQETQYF

V gene: TRBV30
D gene: NA
J gene: TRBJ1-6
CDR3 protein: CACSEDSPLHF

V gene: TRBV7-3
D gene: NA
J gene: TRBJ1-6
CDR3 protein: CASSLRPQTRGNSPLHF

V gene: TRBV5-1
D gene: NA
J gene: TRBJ2-7
CDR3 protein: CASKLAQRYEQYF

V gene: TRBV5-6
D gene: NA
J gene: TRBJ1-2
CDR3 protein: CASSPRGRQDNYGYTF

V gene: TRBV9
D gene: TRBD2
J gene: TRBJ2-1
CDR3 protein: CASSVGRTSGRRSSYNEQFF

V gene: TRBV2
D gene: NA
J gene: TRBJ2-3
CDR3 protein: CASLPRSSTDTQYF

V gene: TRBV28
D gene: TRBD2
J gene: TRBJ2-1
CDR3 protein: CASSFGRGNEQFF

V gene: TRBV9
D gene: TRBD1
J gene: TRBJ2-3
CDR3 protein: CASSFSGGAKDTQYF

V gene: TRBV7-8
D gene: NA
J gene: TRBJ1-6
CDR3 protein: CASSLLSQGESLHF

V gene: TRBV9
D gene: TRBD1
J gene: TRBJ1-5
CDR3 protein: CASSPTGGTQPQHF

V gene: TRBV5-4
D gene: TRBD1
J gene: TRBJ1-2
CDR3 protein: CASSVGQGVDYGYTF

V gene: TRBV19
D gene: TRBD1
J gene: TRBJ1-5
CDR3 protein: CASKPTGEVWLDQPQHF

V gene: TRBV3-1/TRBV3-2
D gene: TRBD2
J gene: TRBJ2-1
CDR3 protein: CASSPGLAAFEQFF

V gene: TRBV7-3
D gene: NA
J gene: TRBJ2-1
CDR3 protein: CASSLDLYSYNEQFF

V gene: TRBV7-9
D gene: NA
J gene: TRBJ2-7
CDR3 protein: CASSSPGVPYEQYF

V gene: TRBV14
D gene: NA
J gene: TRBJ2-6
CDR3 protein: CASSQIRSPGANVLTF

V gene: TRBV6-2/TRBV6-3
D gene: NA
J gene: TRBJ1-1
CDR3 protein: CASSYSGQTEAFF

V gene: TRBV7-2
D gene: TRBD1
J gene: TRBJ2-1
CDR3 protein: CASSLAGQGGHEQFF

V gene: TRBV5-1
D gene: NA
J gene: TRBJ2-2
CDR3 protein: CASSLTQPELTGELFF

V gene: TRBV6-1
D gene: TRBD1
J gene: TRBJ1-5
CDR3 protein: CASSEQGGGRPQHF

V gene: TRBV11-3
D gene: TRBD1
J gene: TRBJ1-1
CDR3 protein: CASSLGTGVNTEAFF

V gene: TRBV5-4
D gene: NA
J gene: TRBJ1-6
CDR3 protein: CASSLGGGYNSPLHF

V gene: TRBV9
D gene: TRBD1
J gene: TRBJ1-3
CDR3 protein: CASSRSGTAGRQGSGNTIYF

V gene: TRBV12-3/TRBV12-4
D gene: NA
J gene: TRBJ2-3
CDR3 protein: CASSLLSTDTQYF

V gene: TRBV10-3
D gene: NA
J gene: TRBJ1-4
CDR3 protein: CAISEDRRTNEKLFF

V gene: TRBV15
D gene: TRBD1
J gene: TRBJ1-2
CDR3 protein: CATSLDRGNYGYTF

V gene: TRBV28
D gene: TRBD1
J gene: TRBJ1-3
CDR3 protein: CASGTGSWGNTIYF

V gene: TRBV6-5
D gene: NA
J gene: TRBJ1-2
CDR3 protein: CASSPSGNYGYTF

V gene: TRBV5-1
D gene: TRBD2
J gene: TRBJ2-1
CDR3 protein: CASSLLAGHNEQFF

V gene: TRBV9
D gene: TRBD2
J gene: TRBJ2-1
CDR3 protein: CASSVEVTSGRAYNEQFF

V gene: TRBV14
D gene: TRBD1
J gene: TRBJ2-3
CDR3 protein: CASSLRGRRGQGADTQYF

V gene: TRBV5-1
D gene: NA
J gene: TRBJ2-3
CDR3 protein: CASRPMGPGADTQYF

V gene: TRBV2
D gene: NA
J gene: TRBJ1-6
CDR3 protein: CASIGAGTHNSPLHF

V gene: TRBV16
D gene: TRBD1
J gene: TRBJ1-5
CDR3 protein: CASSPTEGQASRNNQPQHF

V gene: TRBV6-6
D gene: NA
J gene: TRBJ1-2
CDR3 protein: CASSSPSPGTDGYTF

V gene: TRBV6-6
D gene: NA
J gene: TRBJ2-4
CDR3 protein: CASSTPREGSKNIQYF

V gene: TRBV5-1
D gene: TRBD2
J gene: TRBJ2-1
CDR3 protein: CASSLGTSGGRNEQFF